This T cell receptor (beta chain) stems from a study of T cell responses to AZD1222 COVID-19 vaccine. Germline lookup yields CDR1 SGHRS and CDR2 YFSETQ. Trimming removed 2 bases from V and 3 bases from J, with 11 bases in between. The CDR3 contains 14 residues. Whole-study results and caveats: Seropositivity was recorded at baseline in only 6 or 7 AZD1222 recipients.

Profiling relied on immunoSEQ multiplex PCR, and the TCRdb table lists in-frame clones only, not all of them. Of 110,000 to 150,000 clones listed, around 90% are singletons. Concerning this clone: As yet, its antigen is unknown.

This sample comprised peripheral blood, obtained on day 0 of AZD1222 vaccination. The receptor was isolated from an adult in good health. The chain couples TRBV5-1 to TRBJ1-1; tentatively, D is TRBD1 (6 bases). The CDR3 region is CASSFRRQDTEAFF. CDR3 bases: TGCGCCAGCAGCTTCCGCCGACAGGACACTGAAGCTTTCTTT.